These T cell receptor beta chains were read from a single sample in a study of blood T cells in healthy people across ages. Via MiXCR, TCRdb re-called the 5' RACE reads, giving one row per CDR3 protein. The data hold about 630,000 distinct CDR3 sequences, with around 20% observed a single time. The sequenced material came from blood. The origin of the receptors is a man in his 70s in good health. CDR3s include the opening cysteine and the closing phenylalanine or tryptophan. A D gene is named only where the DNA matches it firmly. A clone size is listed for some rows: how often the clone was seen (once, few, many), or a class if it is expanded.

clone_size: NA; j_call: TRBJ2-2; v_call: TRBV6-5; d_call: NA; cdr3_aa: CASSSSPLAAGELFF; cdr3_nt: TGTGCCAGCAGTTCTTCCCCCCTGGCCGCCGGGGAGCTGTTTTTT
clone_size: NA; j_call: TRBJ2-7; v_call: TRBV6-5; d_call: TRBD1; cdr3_aa: CASQPGRGGASYEQYF; cdr3_nt: TGTGCCAGCCAACCGGGGAGAGGGGGCGCATCCTACGAGCAGTACTTC
clone_size: NA; j_call: TRBJ1-4; v_call: TRBV20-1; d_call: TRBD1; cdr3_aa: CSAHTGGTEKLFF; cdr3_nt: TGCAGTGCTCATACAGGGGGTACTGAAAAACTGTTTTTT
clone_size: NA; j_call: TRBJ2-1; v_call: TRBV7-2; d_call: TRBD1; cdr3_aa: CASRGQGASYNEQFF; cdr3_nt: TGTGCCAGCAGAGGACAGGGGGCCTCCTACAATGAGCAGTTCTTC
clone_size: many; j_call: TRBJ1-4; v_call: TRBV2; d_call: NA; cdr3_aa: CASSGIESKLFF; cdr3_nt: TGTGCCAGCAGTGGAATTGAGTCCAAACTGTTTTTT
clone_size: few; j_call: TRBJ1-2; v_call: TRBV28; d_call: NA; cdr3_aa: CASSSSRGYGYTF; cdr3_nt: TGTGCCAGCAGTTCGTCCAGGGGTTATGGCTACACCTTC
clone_size: NA; j_call: TRBJ2-5; v_call: TRBV12-3/TRBV12-4; d_call: TRBD2; cdr3_aa: CASSSKAGGYQETQYF; cdr3_nt: TGTGCCAGCAGCTCCAAAGCGGGAGGGTACCAAGAGACCCAGTACTTC
clone_size: NA; j_call: TRBJ2-7; v_call: TRBV7-2; d_call: NA; cdr3_aa: CASSLAAGRNEQYF; cdr3_nt: TGTGCCAGCAGCTTAGCTGCAGGGAGGAACGAGCAGTACTTC
clone_size: few; j_call: TRBJ2-3; v_call: TRBV24-1; d_call: TRBD1; cdr3_aa: CATSGTGEGDTQYF; cdr3_nt: TGTGCCACCAGCGGGACAGGGGAGGGAGATACGCAGTATTTT
clone_size: NA; j_call: TRBJ1-2; v_call: TRBV5-1; d_call: NA; cdr3_aa: CASSSMTGNYGYTF; cdr3_nt: TGCGCCAGCAGCTCGATGACAGGAAACTATGGCTACACCTTC
clone_size: many; j_call: TRBJ2-1; v_call: TRBV7-2; d_call: NA; cdr3_aa: CASSLEQGYNEQFF; cdr3_nt: TGTGCCAGCAGCTTAGAACAGGGCTACAATGAGCAGTTCTTC
clone_size: few; j_call: TRBJ2-1; v_call: TRBV3-1; d_call: TRBD1; cdr3_aa: CASSNRDRRHNEQFF; cdr3_nt: TGTGCCAGCAGCAACCGGGACAGGAGGCACAATGAGCAGTTCTTC
clone_size: NA; j_call: TRBJ2-5; v_call: TRBV4-2; d_call: TRBD2; cdr3_aa: CASSSLAGGRETQYF; cdr3_nt: TGTGCCAGCAGCTCGCTAGCGGGAGGTCGGGAGACCCAGTACTTC
clone_size: many; j_call: TRBJ1-4; v_call: TRBV7-9; d_call: NA; cdr3_aa: CASSLSGAPGEKLFF; cdr3_nt: TGTGCCAGCAGCTTAAGCGGGGCGCCGGGTGAAAAACTGTTTTTT
clone_size: NA; j_call: TRBJ2-5; v_call: TRBV5-1; d_call: NA; cdr3_aa: CTSSSMTVEETQYF; cdr3_nt: TGCACCAGCAGCTCGATGACAGTCGAAGAGACCCAGTACTTC
clone_size: few; j_call: TRBJ2-1; v_call: TRBV6-6; d_call: NA; cdr3_aa: CASSFSRPSSYNEQFF; cdr3_nt: TGTGCCAGCAGTTTCTCGAGGCCCAGCTCCTACAATGAGCAGTTCTTC
clone_size: few; j_call: TRBJ2-3; v_call: TRBV12-3/TRBV12-4; d_call: NA; cdr3_aa: CASSDDRTFTDTQYF; cdr3_nt: TGTGCCAGCAGTGACGACAGAACCTTCACAGATACGCAGTATTTT
clone_size: few; j_call: TRBJ2-5; v_call: TRBV7-8; d_call: NA; cdr3_aa: CASSYERRELETQYF; cdr3_nt: TGTGCCAGCAGCTACGAGAGGCGAGAGTTAGAGACCCAGTACTTC
clone_size: NA; j_call: TRBJ1-2; v_call: TRBV6-2/TRBV6-3; d_call: TRBD1; cdr3_aa: CASTTTGARYGYTF; cdr3_nt: TGTGCCAGCACCACGACAGGGGCGAGGTATGGCTACACCTTC
clone_size: many; j_call: TRBJ2-5; v_call: TRBV12-3/TRBV12-4; d_call: NA; cdr3_aa: CASSNSGQQETQYF; cdr3_nt: TGTGCCAGCAGCAACTCCGGACAGCAAGAGACCCAGTACTTC
clone_size: NA; j_call: TRBJ2-5; v_call: TRBV18; d_call: NA; cdr3_aa: CASSPIPVEAAETQYF; cdr3_nt: TGTGCCAGCTCACCCATTCCGGTCGAGGCCGCAGAGACCCAGTACTTC
clone_size: NA; j_call: TRBJ2-1; v_call: TRBV27; d_call: NA; cdr3_aa: CASSRGASDGRSNEQFF; cdr3_nt: TGTGCCAGCAGCCGTGGGGCGTCGGACGGACGGTCGAATGAGCAGTTCTTC
clone_size: NA; j_call: TRBJ1-1; v_call: TRBV29-1; d_call: TRBD1; cdr3_aa: CSVTGQGNTEAFF; cdr3_nt: TGCAGCGTTACGGGACAGGGAAACACTGAAGCTTTCTTT